These T cell receptor beta chains were read from a single sample in a study of cytomegalovirus exposure and HLA in healthy donors. Sequenced by immunoSEQ multiplex PCR; TCRdb stores in-frame clones only, minus some. Of about 160,000 clones listed, roughly four fifths were seen once; the top ten hold less than 1.2%. Input material: PBMCs. These receptor sequences come from a woman aged 40 to 50 in good health and CMV-seronegative. Both conserved end residues are part of each CDR3. D genes are given only for firm matches.

J gene,D gene,V gene,CDR3 protein
TRBJ1-1,.,TRBV28,CASSFPGFNTEAFF
TRBJ2-1,TRBD2,TRBV10-3,CAISVSGSGRAGPYNEQFF
TRBJ2-7,.,TRBV18,CASSPPLMGGYEQYF
TRBJ1-5,.,TRBV28,CASSSDSYQPQHF
TRBJ1-2,TRBD1,TRBV28,CASSLGQSYGYTF
TRBJ1-2,.,TRBV5-6,CASSRDEANYGYTF
TRBJ2-7,.,TRBV29-1,CSGATNSYEQYF
TRBJ2-1,.,TRBV5-1,CASRSVFSSYNEQFF
TRBJ2-3,TRBD1,TRBV29-1,CSVDGTERTDTQYF
TRBJ1-1,.,TRBV28,CASSFLPGRGRDTEAFF
TRBJ1-2,TRBD1,TRBV29-1,CSVENRGTGDYGYTF
TRBJ1-1,TRBD1,TRBV6-1,CASSGGTGGPEAFF
TRBJ2-1,.,TRBV5-1,CASSLGPTSTTRLSYNEQFF
TRBJ2-5,TRBD2,TRBV7-7,CASSKLAARQETQYF
TRBJ2-7,TRBD1,TRBV18,CASSPGTDSYEQYF
TRBJ2-3,TRBD2,TRBV29-1,CSVAGLAGIDTQYF
TRBJ2-1,.,TRBV7-8,CASSLAPDLAPRSYNEQFF
TRBJ2-7,.,TRBV5-1,CASSGDSEQYF
TRBJ2-2,.,TRBV6-1,CASSEEASTGELFF
TRBJ2-5,.,TRBV7-9,CASSYRGGQTQYF
TRBJ2-5,.,TRBV2,CASSESSWETQYF
TRBJ2-5,TRBD1,TRBV5-1,CASSLGQGQETQYF
TRBJ2-1,.,TRBV5-4,CASSSAMSTPDEQFF
TRBJ2-1,.,TRBV18,CASSPLGPGLNNEQFF
TRBJ1-4,.,TRBV9,CASSVDGEKLFF
TRBJ2-3,TRBD2,TRBV30,CAWNLAGGDTQYF
TRBJ1-1,.,TRBV18,CASSPTGVGNTEAFF
TRBJ2-1,.,TRBV7-9,CASEVRDNEQFF
TRBJ2-2,TRBD2,TRBV9,CASSVPLGTSGRTGELFF
TRBJ1-5,TRBD1,TRBV9,CASRGQGKGCSNQPQHF
TRBJ1-2,.,TRBV19,CASSIEAGRYGYTF
TRBJ2-3,.,TRBV30,CAWSVKRYPSTDTQYF
TRBJ1-2,.,TRBV6-1,CAVGDNYGYTF
TRBJ2-1,.,TRBV5-1,CASSLDYNNEQFF
TRBJ2-7,TRBD2,TRBV5-1,CASSFLAGVDEQYF
TRBJ2-1,.,TRBV11-2,CASSSVRGSYNEQFF
TRBJ1-1,.,TRBV7-3,CASSSTVNTEAFF
TRBJ1-1,.,TRBV2,CASSVAPGTDANTEAFF
TRBJ1-2,.,TRBV28,CASSLPQGNYGYTF
TRBJ2-5,TRBD1,TRBV18,CASSPGSTAGGGETQYF
TRBJ1-2,.,TRBV30,CAWRPTENYGYTF
TRBJ2-3,.,TRBV5-1,CASSLGQSTDTQYF
TRBJ1-1,.,TRBV29-1,CSVAENANTEAFF
TRBJ2-2,.,TRBV9,CASSLRGQNTGELFF
TRBJ2-5,TRBD1,TRBV30,CAWSRGLMGETQYF
TRBJ2-3,.,TRBV25-1,CASSEWAPYRADTQYF